Listed here is a single TCR beta chain. V was shortened by 4 bases and J by 1 base, with 7 bases between the two germline ends. The CDR3 runs to 13 residues. Germline assignment: CDR1 SGHNT and CDR2 YYREEE (reference sequence). The sample comes from a study of response to subunit inactivated influenza vaccine. TCRdb processed the RT-PCR reads anew with MiXCR; each CDR3 protein has one entry. The sample lists 500,000 to 600,000 distinct CDR3 sequences; approximately 11% were seen once. The sample was also linked to a second study, of T cells expressing NK-cell markers. Per that study: Generation of TCR beta cDNA was performed by 5'RACE template switching incorporating UMIs. In the group of eight sequenced donors, seven were HCMV-seropositive and one was seronegative.

This sequence originates from a man in his forties or fifties who received an inactivated influenza vaccine. This specimen consisted of PBMCs from blood, obtained on the day of vaccination. The gene calls are TRBV5-4 and TRBJ2-3, with D possibly TRBD1 on 5 matching bases. The CDR3 DNA sequence: TGTGCCAGCAGCATACAGGGCACAGATACGCAGTATTTT. Protein: CASSIQGTDTQYF.